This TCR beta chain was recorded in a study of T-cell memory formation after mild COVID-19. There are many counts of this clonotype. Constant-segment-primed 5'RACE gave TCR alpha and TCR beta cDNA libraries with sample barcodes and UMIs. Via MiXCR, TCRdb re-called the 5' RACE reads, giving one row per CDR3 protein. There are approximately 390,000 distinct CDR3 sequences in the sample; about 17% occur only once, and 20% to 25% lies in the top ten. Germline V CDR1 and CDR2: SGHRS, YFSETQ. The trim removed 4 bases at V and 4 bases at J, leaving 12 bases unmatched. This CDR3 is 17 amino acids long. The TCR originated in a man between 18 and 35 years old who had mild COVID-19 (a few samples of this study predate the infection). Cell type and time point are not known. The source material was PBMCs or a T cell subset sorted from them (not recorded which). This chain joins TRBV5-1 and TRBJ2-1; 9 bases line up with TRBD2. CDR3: CASSPTKTSGSYNEQFF. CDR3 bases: TGCGCCAGCAGCCCTACAAAGACTAGCGGAAGTTACAATGAGCAGTTCTTC.